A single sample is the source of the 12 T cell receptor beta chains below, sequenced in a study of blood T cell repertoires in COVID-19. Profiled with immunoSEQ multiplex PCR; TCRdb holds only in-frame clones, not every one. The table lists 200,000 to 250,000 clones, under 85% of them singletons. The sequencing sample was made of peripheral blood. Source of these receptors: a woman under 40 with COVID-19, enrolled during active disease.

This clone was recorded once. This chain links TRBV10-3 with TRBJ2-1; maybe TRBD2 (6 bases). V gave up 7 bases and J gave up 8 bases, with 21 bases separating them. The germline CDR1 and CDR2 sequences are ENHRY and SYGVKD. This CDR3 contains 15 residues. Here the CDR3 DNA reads TGTGCCATCAAGTCGATGGCGGGAAGCCCCGATGAGCAGTTCTTC. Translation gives CAIKSMAGSPDEQFF.

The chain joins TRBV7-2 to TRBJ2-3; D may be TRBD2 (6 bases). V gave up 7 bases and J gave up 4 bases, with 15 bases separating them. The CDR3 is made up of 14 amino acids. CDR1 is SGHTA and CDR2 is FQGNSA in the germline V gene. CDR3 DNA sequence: TGTGCCAGCAAGATCCCGGGACTGTCAGATACGCAGTATTTT. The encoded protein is CASKIPGLSDTQYF.

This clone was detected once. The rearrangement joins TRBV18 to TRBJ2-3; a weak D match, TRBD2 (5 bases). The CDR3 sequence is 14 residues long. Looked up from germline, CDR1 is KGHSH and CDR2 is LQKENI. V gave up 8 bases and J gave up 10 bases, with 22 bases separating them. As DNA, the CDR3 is TGTGCCAGCCTTGACCCGGGAATCACGGCGGCGCAGTATTTT. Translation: CASLDPGITAAQYF. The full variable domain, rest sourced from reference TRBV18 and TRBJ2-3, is NAGVMQNPRHLVRRRGQEARLRCSPMKGHSHVYWYRQLPEEGLKFMVYLQKENIIDESGMPKERFSAEFPKEGPSILRIQQVVRGDSAAYFCASLDPGITAAQYFGPGTRLTVL.

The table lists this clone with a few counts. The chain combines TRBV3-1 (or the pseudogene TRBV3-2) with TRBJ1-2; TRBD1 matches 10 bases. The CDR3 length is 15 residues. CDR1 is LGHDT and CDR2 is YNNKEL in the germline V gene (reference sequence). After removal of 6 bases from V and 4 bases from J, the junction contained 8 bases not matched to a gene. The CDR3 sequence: CASSRPGTGVYGYTF. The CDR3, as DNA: TGTGCCAGCAGTCGACCCGGGACAGGGGTCTATGGCTACACCTTC.

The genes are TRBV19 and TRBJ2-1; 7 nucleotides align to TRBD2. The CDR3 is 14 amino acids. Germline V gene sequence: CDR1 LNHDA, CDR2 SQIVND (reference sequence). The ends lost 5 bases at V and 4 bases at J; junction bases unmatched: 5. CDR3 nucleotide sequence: TGTGCCAGTAGTTGGGGGGAGGGGTACAATGAGCAGTTCTTC. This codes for CASSWGEGYNEQFF.

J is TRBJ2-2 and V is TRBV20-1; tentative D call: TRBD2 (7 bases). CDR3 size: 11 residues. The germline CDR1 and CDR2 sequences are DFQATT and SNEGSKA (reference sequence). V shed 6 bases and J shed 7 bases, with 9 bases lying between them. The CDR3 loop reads CSARGGGELFF. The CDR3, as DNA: TGCAGTGCGAGGGGGGGCGGGGAGCTGTTTTTT.

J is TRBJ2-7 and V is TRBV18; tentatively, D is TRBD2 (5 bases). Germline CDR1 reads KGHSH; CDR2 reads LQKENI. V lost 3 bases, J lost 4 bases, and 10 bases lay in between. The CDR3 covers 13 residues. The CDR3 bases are TGTGCCAGCTCACCCAGGCTAGCTTACGAGCAGTACTTC. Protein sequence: CASSPRLAYEQYF.

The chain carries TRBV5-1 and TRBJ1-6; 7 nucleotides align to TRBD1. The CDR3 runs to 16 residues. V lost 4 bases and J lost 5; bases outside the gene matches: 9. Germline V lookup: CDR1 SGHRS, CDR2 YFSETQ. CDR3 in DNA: TGCGCCAGCAGCCTAAGACAGGGACCAAATAATTCACCCCTCCACTTT. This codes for CASSLRQGPNNSPLHF.

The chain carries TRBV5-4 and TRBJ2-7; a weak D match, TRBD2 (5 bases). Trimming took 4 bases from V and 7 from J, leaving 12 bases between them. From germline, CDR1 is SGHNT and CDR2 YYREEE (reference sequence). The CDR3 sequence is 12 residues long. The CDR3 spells CASSLTTREQYF. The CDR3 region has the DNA TGTGCCAGCAGCCTTACTACTAGGGAGCAGTACTTC. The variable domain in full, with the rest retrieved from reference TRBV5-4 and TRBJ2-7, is ETGVTQSPTHLIKTRGQQVTLRCSSQSGHNTVSWYQQALGQGPQFIFQYYREEENGRGNFPPRFSGLQFPNYSSELNVNALELDDSALYLCASSLTTREQYFGPGTRLTVT.

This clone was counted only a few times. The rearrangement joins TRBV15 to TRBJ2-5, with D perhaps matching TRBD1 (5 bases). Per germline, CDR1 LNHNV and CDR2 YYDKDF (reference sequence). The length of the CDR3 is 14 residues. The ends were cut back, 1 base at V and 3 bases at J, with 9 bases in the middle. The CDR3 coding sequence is TGTGCCACCAGCAGAGCAGGGTTGGAAGAGACCCAGTACTTC. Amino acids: CATSRAGLEETQYF.

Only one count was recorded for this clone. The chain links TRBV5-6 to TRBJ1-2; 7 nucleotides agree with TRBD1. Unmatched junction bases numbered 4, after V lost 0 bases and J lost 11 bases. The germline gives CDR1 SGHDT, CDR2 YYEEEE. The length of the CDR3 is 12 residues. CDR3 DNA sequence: TGTGCCAGCAGCTTGGCCGACAGGGATTACACCTTC. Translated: CASSLADRDYTF.

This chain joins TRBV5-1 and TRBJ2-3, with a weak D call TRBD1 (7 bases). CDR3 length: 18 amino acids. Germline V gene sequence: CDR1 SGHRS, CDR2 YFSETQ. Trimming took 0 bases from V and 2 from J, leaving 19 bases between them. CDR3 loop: CASSLEPRGAEHTDTQYF. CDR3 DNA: TGCGCCAGCAGCTTGGAACCCAGGGGGGCCGAACACACAGATACGCAGTATTTT.